The 31 T cell receptor beta chains below all came from one sample that was sequenced in a study of blood T cell repertoires in COVID-19. This table comes from immunoSEQ multiplex PCR, and its TCRdb copy is limited to in-frame clones, with some not included. This sample has 250,000 to 300,000 clones, with around 86% found just once. Sequences were obtained from peripheral blood. Every receptor here comes from a man between 18 and 35 years old with active or convalescent COVID-19.

The genes are TRBV27 and TRBJ2-6; 8 bases are shared with TRBD2. This CDR3 is built from 15 residues. The V gene end was trimmed by 8 bases and the J gene end by 2 bases; junction bases not matched to a gene: 5. CDR1 and CDR2 (germline): MNHEY, SMNVEV (reference sequence). CDR3 protein: CASRTGGAGANVLTF. DNA of the CDR3: TGTGCCAGCCGTACCGGGGGGGCTGGGGCCAACGTCCTGACTTTC.

The J gene is TRBJ2-2, the V gene TRBV28, with 8 bases that match TRBD1. This CDR3 region has 15 residues. The germline V gene encodes CDR1 MDHEN and CDR2 SYDVKM. V dropped 6 bases and J dropped 4; count of bases not matched to a gene: 7. CDR3 DNA: TGTGCCAGCAGGAAAAGTACAGGGGGCACCGGGGAGCTGTTTTTT. Its protein is CASRKSTGGTGELFF.

This rearrangement joins TRBV14 to TRBJ1-4; a weak D match, TRBD1 (5 bases). The CDR3 totals 14 residues. Germline V gene lookup returns CDR1 SGHDN and CDR2 FVKESK. The V end was cut by 5 bases, the J end by 8 bases, with 15 bases between. The CDR3 region has the DNA TGTGCCAGCAGCTTACTTCAGGGTAGCGAAAAACTGTTTTTT. Its protein is CASSLLQGSEKLFF.

This clone was seen only once. The DNA for the CDR3 is TGTGCCAGCAGCGGAACCCCGGGACAGGGGAGGAATGAGCAGTTCTTC. As protein: CASSGTPGQGRNEQFF. V usage is TRBV13 and J usage is TRBJ2-1, with 10 bases matching TRBD1. J was trimmed by 7 bases and V by 5 bases; bases with no gene match: 11. Germline assignment: CDR1 PRHDT and CDR2 FYEKMQ (reference sequence). This CDR3 is built from 16 residues.

The V call is TRBV24-1, the J call TRBJ1-4; no definite D call. Per germline, CDR1 KGHDR and CDR2 SFDVKD. Trimming took 4 bases from V and 7 from J, leaving 15 bases between them. The CDR3 length is 15 residues. The CDR3 sequence: CATSDPADTGEKLFF. CDR3 sequence (DNA): TGTGCCACCAGTGACCCTGCCGACACCGGTGAAAAACTGTTTTTT.

The rearrangement uses TRBV6-5 and TRBJ1-3; no definite D call. The germline V and J ends were trimmed by 4 bases and 0 bases, with 7 bases remaining between them. CDR3 length: 14 residues. Germline V gene lookup returns CDR1 MNHEY and CDR2 SVGAGI. CDR3 coding DNA: TGTGCCAGCAGTTCCCTAGGCTCTGGAAACACCATATATTTT. Amino acids: CASSSLGSGNTIYF.

This chain links TRBV16 with TRBJ2-3; 8 bases are a match to TRBD1. CDR3 length: 15 residues. With V trimmed by 2 bases and J by 4 bases, 5 bases remained unmatched. Germline assignment: CDR1 KGHSY and CDR2 FQNENV. The CDR3 loop reads CASSQTRGQADTQYF. The CDR3 DNA follows: TGTGCCAGCAGCCAAACCAGGGGGCAGGCAGATACGCAGTATTTT.

The chain employs TRBV4-3 and TRBJ2-7; 11 positions match TRBD2. Looked up from germline, CDR1 is LGHNA and CDR2 is YSLEER. V trimming: 4 bases; J trimming: 4 bases; junction bases outside the gene matches: 6. The CDR3 is 15 residues long. The CDR3 here is CASSPRLAGSYEQYF. The CDR3, as DNA: TGCGCCAGCAGCCCCAGACTAGCGGGATCGTACGAGCAGTACTTC.

The J gene is TRBJ1-3, the V gene TRBV6-5; TRBD1 matches 9 bases. The CDR3 runs to 14 residues. Germline V gives CDR1 MNHEY, CDR2 SVGAGI. V gave up 4 bases and J gave up 6 bases; unmatched junction bases: 4. The CDR3 bases are TGTGCCAGCAGTTCGGGACAGGGAGTAAACACCATATATTTT. This translates into CASSSGQGVNTIYF.

This chain joins TRBV11-2 and TRBJ2-2; D gene unclear. V shed 5 bases and J shed 6 bases, with 10 bases lying between them. The CDR3 covers 13 residues. The germline V gene has CDR1 SGHAT and CDR2 FQNNGV. The CDR3 DNA sequence: TGTGCCAGCAGCCCCAATCAGGCCGGGGAGCTGTTTTTT. Amino acid sequence: CASSPNQAGELFF.

V and J are TRBV2 and TRBJ1-1; tentatively, D is TRBD1 (5 bases). The V end lost 11 bases, the J end lost 0 bases, and 10 bases lay between the germline ends. This CDR3 has 12 residues. The germline V gene has CDR1 SNHLY and CDR2 FYNNEI. Written as DNA, the CDR3 is TGTGCCGGAAACAGGATGAACACTGAAGCTTTCTTT. This encodes CAGNRMNTEAFF.

As DNA, the CDR3 is TGCAGCGTTGTAAGGACTAGCGGGGGCCCGCTTAGGGGGGAGCAGTTCTTC. It is translated as CSVVRTSGGPLRGEQFF. The chain uses TRBV29-1 and TRBJ2-1; 13 bases fit TRBD2. Per germline, CDR1 SQVTM and CDR2 ANQGSEA. The CDR3 consists of 17 residues. The V gene end was trimmed by 4 bases and the J gene end by 10 bases; junction bases not matched to a gene: 16.

The V call is TRBV7-6, the J call TRBJ2-5, with D hard to call. Trimming left V 1 base short and J 6 bases short, with 15 bases between. Germline V gene sequence: CDR1 SGHVS, CDR2 FNYEAQ. The CDR3 length is 15 residues. The CDR3 nucleotides read TGTGCCAGCAGCTTAGTCGGTGAATCAATGAAGACCCAGTACTTC. It is translated as CASSLVGESMKTQYF.

The genes are TRBV4-1 and TRBJ2-7; D is possibly TRBD1 (6 bases). This CDR3 region has 13 residues. V dropped 6 bases and J dropped 2 bases, with 11 bases sitting between them. CDR1 is MGHRA and CDR2 is YSYEKL in the germline V gene. As DNA, the CDR3 is TGCGCCAGCAGGGCCAGGGACACCTACGAGCAGTACTTC. This codes for CASRARDTYEQYF.

V usage is TRBV3-1 (or the pseudogene TRBV3-2) and J usage is TRBJ2-7; D is possibly TRBD1 (5 bases). Germline values: CDR1 LGHDT, CDR2 YNNKEL (reference sequence). The V and J ends lost 8 bases and 0 bases respectively, with 17 bases between them. This CDR3 is built from 15 residues. For the CDR3, the DNA is TGTGCCAGCCGACAGAGTTACCGGAGCTCCTACGAGCAGTACTTC. Protein sequence: CASRQSYRSSYEQYF.

On this clone: Since a much larger clone is just one base distant, this may be a read error. This chain joins TRBV6-4 and TRBJ2-3; 10 nucleotides line up with TRBD1. With 5 bases clipped from V and 1 base from J, the junction kept 3 bases outside the gene matches. Germline CDR1 is MRHNA and CDR2 is SNTAGT. This CDR3 spans 15 amino acids. DNA for the CDR3: TGTGCCAGCAGTCACGGGACAGGGGGCACAGATACGCAGTATTTT. Its protein product is CASSHGTGGTDTQYF.

V gene TRBV11-1 combines with J gene TRBJ2-3; 12 bases match TRBD1. The length of the CDR3 is 16 residues. The J segment lost 0 bases and the V segment lost 3 bases, leaving 1 base of the junction unmatched. The germline CDR1 and CDR2 sequences are SGHAT and FQDESV (reference sequence). This CDR3 is CASSLGQGASTDTQYF. The CDR3 bases are TGTGCCAGCAGCTTGGGACAGGGGGCGAGCACAGATACGCAGTATTTT.

This chain uses TRBV19 with TRBJ1-1; D gene unclear. V was clipped by 6 bases and J by 0 bases, with 5 bases between them. Germline lookup yields CDR1 LNHDA and CDR2 SQIVND (reference sequence). The CDR3 spans 12 residues. The CDR3 is CASRSMNTEAFF. In DNA, the CDR3 is TGTGCCAGTAGATCAATGAACACTGAAGCTTTCTTT. The variable domain in full, with the rest retrieved from reference TRBV19 and TRBJ1-1, is DGGITQSPKYLFRKEGQNVTLSCEQNLNHDAMYWYRQDPGQGLRLIYYSQIVNDFQKGDIAEGYSVSREKKESFPLTVTSAQKNPTAFYLCASRSMNTEAFFGQGTRLTVV.

This rearrangement joins TRBV6-1 to TRBJ1-5; TRBD1 matches 7 bases. The germline gives CDR1 MNHNS, CDR2 SASEGT. This CDR3 comprises 15 residues. V was pared by 1 base and J by 7 bases, with 7 bases of the junction left unmatched. The CDR3 DNA reads TGTGCCAGCAGTGAAGGGACAGGCAGGGGCCAGCCCCAGCATTTT. This gives the protein CASSEGTGRGQPQHF.

J is TRBJ2-5 and V is TRBV5-1; D perhaps matches TRBD2 (6 bases). The CDR3 spans 15 residues. Germline V gene data show CDR1 as SGHRS and CDR2 as YFSETQ. V lost 2 bases and J 1 base, leaving 12 bases between the germline ends. The CDR3 region has the DNA TGCGCCAGCAGCTTAACTAGCACCCGCCAAGAGACCCAGTACTTC. Protein product: CASSLTSTRQETQYF.

The chain is built from TRBV19 and TRBJ2-3, with TRBD2 matching over 10 bases. The CDR3 contains 15 residues. From germline, CDR1 is LNHDA and CDR2 SQIVND (reference sequence). J gave up 6 bases and V 4 bases, and 7 bases lay outside the gene matches. CDR3 amino acids: CASSTLAGALDTQYF. The CDR3 DNA sequence: TGTGCCAGTAGTACCCTAGCGGGAGCTCTGGATACGCAGTATTTT.

The chain recombines TRBV27 with TRBJ2-3; D is possibly TRBD2 (6 bases). CDR1 is MNHEY, CDR2 SMNVEV, per germline (reference sequence). Trimming took 6 bases from V and 3 from J, leaving 16 bases between them. This CDR3 is 15 amino acids long. The CDR3 loop is CASSLAWLGTDTQYF. In DNA, the CDR3 is TGTGCCAGCAGCCTAGCGTGGTTGGGGACAGATACGCAGTATTTT.

The chain carries TRBV27 and TRBJ2-7; 10 nucleotides match TRBD1. Germline V gives CDR1 MNHEY, CDR2 SMNVEV (reference sequence). Trimming took 6 bases from V and 6 from J; bases not matched to a gene: 8. This CDR3 contains 14 residues. The CDR3 coding sequence is TGTGCCAGCAGCGGGACAGGGGATAGAGGCGAGCAGTACTTC. Translation gives CASSGTGDRGEQYF.

V usage is TRBV6-1 and J usage is TRBJ1-2, with D possibly being TRBD1 (5 bases). CDR1 and CDR2 (germline): MNHNS, SASEGT. V lost 3 bases, J lost 4 bases, and 18 bases lay in between. The CDR3 length is 16 residues. CDR3 nucleotide sequence: TGTGCCAGCAGTGAGGCGTCAGGGCATTCAGTCTATGGCTACACCTTC. It codes for CASSEASGHSVYGYTF.

The CDR3 DNA reads TGTGCCAGTAGTATCTTGATTACAGGGCACAATCAGCCCCAGCATTTT. As protein: CASSILITGHNQPQHF. This sequence joins TRBV19 and TRBJ1-5, with TRBD1 as a possible D gene (6 bases). Germline lookup yields CDR1 LNHDA and CDR2 SQIVND (reference sequence). This CDR3 has 16 residues. V was clipped by 3 bases and J by 3 bases, with 15 bases between them.

V gene TRBV7-3 combines with J gene TRBJ2-3; no clear D. Trimming removed 8 bases at V and 5 bases at J, with 8 bases between. CDR1 SGHTA and CDR2 FQGTGA come from the germline V gene. This CDR3 is 11 amino acids long. The CDR3 loop is CASSTGDTQYF. The CDR3 DNA is TGTGCCAGCTCTACCGGAGATACGCAGTATTTT.

In its sample, this clone was seen a few times. The J gene is TRBJ2-1, the V gene TRBV25-1; 7 nucleotides agree with TRBD1. The V gene's germline CDR1 is MGHDK and CDR2 SYGVNS. The V segment lost 3 bases and the J segment 3 bases; nucleotides outside the gene matches: 11. The CDR3 extends over 17 amino acids. The DNA of the CDR3 is TGTGCCAGCAGTGATCCTCGACAGGGTTCCCTCTACAATGAGCAGTTCTTC. This sequence encodes CASSDPRQGSLYNEQFF. The full variable domain, completed using reference TRBV25-1 and TRBJ2-1, is EADIYQTPRYLVIGTGKKITLECSQTMGHDKMYWYQQDPGMELHLIHYSYGVNSTEKGDLSSESTVSRIRTEHFPLTLESARPSHTSQYLCASSDPRQGSLYNEQFFGPGTRLTVL.

This sequence joins TRBV18 and TRBJ1-2; 8 nucleotides line up with TRBD1. J lost 6 bases, V lost 2 bases, and 2 bases had no gene match. The CDR3 runs to 13 residues. The germline CDR1 and CDR2 sequences are KGHSH and LQKENI. CDR3 amino acids: CASSPGQGHGYTF. The CDR3 nucleotides read TGTGCCAGCTCACCAGGACAGGGTCATGGCTACACCTTC.

V usage is TRBV7-8 and J usage is TRBJ2-7, with TRBD1 matching 7 bases. V dropped 4 bases and J dropped 4; count of bases not matched to a gene: 19. This CDR3 comprises 18 residues. Germline V gene sequence: CDR1 SGHVS, CDR2 FQNEAQ. The CDR3 loop is CASSSPPAIRDRQYEQYF. CDR3 DNA sequence: TGTGCCAGCAGCTCTCCTCCTGCCATACGGGACAGACAATACGAGCAGTACTTC. Combining the CDR3 with reference TRBV7-8 and TRBJ2-7 gives the whole variable domain GAGVSQSPRYKVAKRGQDVALRCDPISGHVSLFWYQQALGQGPEFLTYFQNEAQLDKSGLPSDRFFAERPEGSVSTLKIQRTQQEDSAVYLCASSSPPAIRDRQYEQYFGPGTRLTVT.

The chain has TRBV6-1 and TRBJ2-5; possibly TRBD2 for D (6 bases). Germline CDR1 MNHNS, CDR2 SASEGT. The CDR3 runs 15 residues. V was trimmed by 1 base and J by 2 bases, leaving 11 bases between them. CDR3 DNA sequence: TGTGCCAGCAGTGAAGGAGCGGGCACACAAGAGACCCAGTACTTC. This gives the protein CASSEGAGTQETQYF.

The chain employs TRBV6-2 or TRBV6-3 and TRBJ1-5; tentative D call: TRBD1 (6 bases). V gave up 6 bases and J gave up 3 bases, with 21 bases separating them. Germline CDR1 is MNHEY and CDR2 is SVGEGT. This CDR3 has 17 amino acids. This chain's CDR3 is CASSPLTGPFNNQPQHF. CDR3 DNA sequence: TGTGCCAGCAGCCCACTAACAGGGCCTTTTAACAATCAGCCCCAGCATTTT.